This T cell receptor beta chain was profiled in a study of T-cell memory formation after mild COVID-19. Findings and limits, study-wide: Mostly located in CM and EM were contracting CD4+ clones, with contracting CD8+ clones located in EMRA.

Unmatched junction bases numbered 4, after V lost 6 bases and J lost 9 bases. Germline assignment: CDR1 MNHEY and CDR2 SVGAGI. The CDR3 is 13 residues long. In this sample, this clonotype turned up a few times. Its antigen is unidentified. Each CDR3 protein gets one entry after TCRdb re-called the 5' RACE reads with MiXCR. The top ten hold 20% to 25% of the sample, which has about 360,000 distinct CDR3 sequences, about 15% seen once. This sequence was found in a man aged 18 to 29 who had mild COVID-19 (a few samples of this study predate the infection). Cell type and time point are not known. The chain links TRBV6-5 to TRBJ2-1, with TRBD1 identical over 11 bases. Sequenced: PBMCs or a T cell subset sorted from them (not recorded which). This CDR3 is CASSGTGGGEQFF. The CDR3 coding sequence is TGTGCCAGCAGCGGGACAGGGGGGGGTGAGCAGTTCTTC.